The count of the clone carrying this TCR beta chain is one. The antigen is not known. The library was made from cDNA and included unique molecular identifiers. TCRdb used MiXCR to reprocess the PCR reads, holding one entry per CDR3 protein. The table has under 650,000 distinct CDR3 sequences, around 40% seen once; the top ten hold roughly 1.8%. The data are from a study of post-analysis software for immune sequencing data. The CDR3 covers 16 residues. V lost 3 bases and J lost 5, with 18 bases in between. Germline V gene data show CDR1 as SGHVS and CDR2 as FNYEAQ. The study, taken as a whole, reports: Under the F measure, samples that were prepared in one batch clustered strongly together. The five TRBV segments detected at higher frequency in patients than in controls included TRBV5-6, TRBV5-1 and TRBV20-1.

The chain is built from TRBV7-6 and TRBJ2-3; possibly TRBD2 for D (6 bases). This receptor was obtained from a girl between 5 and 17 years old with multiple sclerosis. The source material was blood. CDR3 nucleotide sequence: TGTGCCAGCAGCTTGCGTAGCGGCCCCGCGGGAGATACGCAGTATTTT. As protein: CASSLRSGPAGDTQYF.